Sequencing of this T cell receptor (beta chain) was carried out in a study of blood T cells in healthy people across ages. Regarding the study as a whole: Comparison with aged donors showed that long-lived donors had more naive CD4+ cells and higher diversity.

Together with a sample-barcoded 5' primer, a J-beta primer mix was included in a second PCR lasting 7 to 11 cycles. A single record per CDR3 protein comes from TCRdb applying MiXCR to the 5' RACE reads. The sample lists some 800,000 distinct CDR3 sequences, approximately 25% occurring once. In this sample, this clonotype turned up a few times. Antigen: not known. V lost 0 bases and J 1 base, leaving 9 bases between the germline ends. In germline, CDR1 is SGHRS, CDR2 YFSETQ. This CDR3 contains 15 residues. These same records also appear under a second study, on T cells of mothers and their children.

What was sequenced was blood. The chain is built from TRBV5-1 and TRBJ2-3, with a weak D call TRBD1 (7 bases). This sequence originates from a boy younger than 18 in good health. Here the CDR3 reads CASSLGGTGTDTQYF. The CDR3 bases are TGCGCCAGCAGCTTGGGCGGGACAGGCACAGATACGCAGTATTTT. Complete variable domain (other parts from reference TRBV5-1 and TRBJ2-3): KAGVTQTPRYLIKTRGQQVTLSCSPISGHRSVSWYQQTPGQGLQFLFEYFSETQRNKGNFPGRFSGRQFSNSRSEMNVSTLELGDSALYLCASSLGGTGTDTQYFGPGTRLTVL.